This T cell receptor beta chain was retrieved from a study of PD-L1 blockade in urothelial cancer. Sequencing was performed with immunoSEQ multiplex PCR; in TCRdb, only in-frame clones are kept and a portion is missing. The table shows tens of thousands of clones, with 75% to 90% occurring only once. In germline, CDR1 is LNHDA, CDR2 SQIVND (reference sequence). The CDR3 runs to 16 residues. Losses at the gene ends were 5 bases for V and 6 bases for J; bases not matched to a gene: 9. The time point: peripheral blood 6 weeks after treatment start. The chain has TRBV19 and TRBJ1-5; 11 bases agree with TRBD1. The input for sequencing was PBMCs, taken around atezolizumab (anti-PD-L1) treatment. The TCR comes from a man aged 55 to 70 with urothelial cancer. The CDR3 coding sequence is TGTGCCAGTAGTTCTTGGACAGGGGGCTTCGCTCAGCCCCAGCATTTT. It codes for CASSSWTGGFAQPQHF.